The present TCR beta chain was sequenced within a study of identical twins. The V end lost 4 bases, the J end lost 4 bases, and 11 bases lay between the germline ends. The CDR3 runs to 14 residues. From the 5' RACE reads, TCRdb called clonotypes with MiXCR, one entry per CDR3 protein. The sample carries 300,000 to 400,000 distinct CDR3 sequences, approximately 13% recorded once. These data were likewise used in another study, on yellow fever vaccine responses in identical twins.

The V call is TRBV12-3 or TRBV12-4, the J call TRBJ1-3, with a possible D match to TRBD1 (6 bases). The sequencing input was CD8+ T cells sorted from blood. The receptor was isolated from a woman between 18 and 29 years old in good health. The chain's CDR3 is CASSWTETGNTIYF. CDR3 DNA: TGTGCCAGCAGTTGGACAGAAACCGGAAACACCATATATTTT.